Listed below are T cell receptor beta chains from one sample, sequenced in a study of cytomegalovirus exposure and HLA in healthy donors. Generated by immunoSEQ multiplex PCR, the TCRdb table keeps only in-frame clones and is missing some. The sample yields 100,000 or so clones, around 76% seen once. Sequencing input: PBMCs. These receptors originate from a man aged 30 to 45 in good health and CMV-seropositive. CDR3s include the opening cysteine and the closing phenylalanine or tryptophan. A D gene is named only where the DNA matches it firmly. Size values are once, few and many counts, or a class for expanded clones, and some rows have none.

clone size	D gene	J gene	V gene	CDR3 protein	CDR3 DNA
few	TRBD1	TRBJ1-1	TRBV18	CASSQDRDVSKAFF	TGTGCCAGCTCGCAGGACAGGGATGTGTCAAAAGCTTTCTTT
NA	NA	TRBJ1-1	TRBV19	CASSIHRKGENTEAFF	TGTGCCAGTAGTATTCATCGGAAGGGGGAGAACACTGAAGCTTTCTTT
once	NA	TRBJ2-5	TRBV4-3	CASSQVPSETQYF	TGCGCCAGCAGCCAAGTCCCGTCGGAGACCCAGTACTTC
NA	NA	TRBJ2-7	TRBV9	CASSEDGGVYEQYF	TGTGCCAGCAGCGAAGACGGAGGTGTCTACGAGCAGTACTTC
NA	TRBD1	TRBJ2-7	TRBV4-2	CASSHGTGGSYEQYF	TGTGCCAGCAGCCACGGGACAGGGGGCTCCTACGAGCAGTACTTC
NA	TRBD1	TRBJ1-4	TRBV19	CASSPRQGTNEKLFF	TGTGCCAGTAGTCCCCGACAGGGGACTAATGAAAAACTGTTTTTT
NA	TRBD2	TRBJ2-5	TRBV5-4	CASSNWGWTSETQYF	TGTGCCAGCAGTAATTGGGGTTGGACTAGCGAGACCCAGTACTTC
NA	NA	TRBJ2-6	TRBV19	CASSRWDTNSGANVLTF	TGTGCCAGTAGTAGGTGGGACACTAACTCTGGGGCCAACGTCCTGACTTTC
once	TRBD1	TRBJ1-1	TRBV4-3	CASSQVGTADTEAFF	TGCGCCAGCAGCCAAGTTGGGACAGCAGACACTGAAGCTTTCTTT
NA	TRBD2	TRBJ2-5	TRBV9	CASSGAGKETQYF	TGTGCCAGCAGCGGAGCGGGGAAGGAGACCCAGTACTTC
NA	NA	TRBJ1-2	TRBV30	CAWSTNTAAGGYTF	TGTGCCTGGAGCACAAACACGGCCGCGGGTGGCTACACCTTC
NA	NA	TRBJ1-1	TRBV29-1	CSVVPGLNTEAFF	TGCAGCGTTGTTCCAGGCCTGAACACTGAAGCTTTCTTT
once	NA	TRBJ1-3	TRBV25-1	CASSVQTGFSGNTIYF	TGTGCCAGCAGTGTACAAACAGGATTCTCTGGAAACACCATATATTTT
few	NA	TRBJ1-2	TRBV6-1	CASTVSNYGYTF	TGTGCCAGCACCGTTTCTAACTATGGCTACACCTTC
NA	TRBD1	TRBJ2-5	TRBV5-6	CASGSQGQETQYF	TGTGCCAGCGGATCACAGGGGCAAGAGACCCAGTACTTC
few	TRBD2	TRBJ2-7	TRBV5-1	CASSGEGRYYEQYF	TGCGCCAGCAGTGGGGAGGGGAGATACTACGAGCAGTACTTC
NA	NA	TRBJ2-7	TRBV11-3	CASSFSAGANEQYF	TGTGCCAGCAGCTTCTCTGCGGGGGCCAACGAGCAGTACTTC
NA	TRBD1	TRBJ2-5	TRBV2	CASRGTGEALRETQYF	TGTGCCAGCAGAGGGACAGGGGAGGCCTTGAGAGAGACCCAGTACTTC
few	NA	TRBJ1-5	TRBV6-6	CASSYGQTYSNQPQHF	TGTGCCAGCAGTTACGGACAGACATATAGCAATCAGCCCCAGCATTTT
NA	NA	TRBJ1-6	TRBV27	CASSLQNSPLHF	TGTGCCAGCAGTTTGCAGAATTCACCCCTCCACTTT
NA	TRBD2	TRBJ2-5	TRBV2	CASSIGLAGEETQYF	TGTGCCAGCAGTATAGGACTAGCGGGGGAAGAGACCCAGTACTTC
NA	TRBD2	TRBJ2-3	TRBV19	CASSLAGGLAGVPDTQYF	TGTGCCAGTAGTTTGGCCGGTGGGCTAGCGGGGGTCCCAGATACGCAGTATTTT
NA	TRBD1	TRBJ1-5	TRBV30	CAWSARTGTNPNQPQHF	TGTGCCTGGAGTGCTAGGACAGGGACGAACCCGAATCAGCCCCAGCATTTT
NA	NA	TRBJ2-2	TRBV9	CASSEKGLNTGELFF	TGTGCCAGCAGCGAAAAGGGGCTCAACACCGGGGAGCTGTTTTTT
once	TRBD1	TRBJ1-2	TRBV10-3	CAIRSGQDRVYGYTF	TGTGCCATCAGATCGGGACAGGACAGAGTCTATGGCTACACCTTC
NA	TRBD2	TRBJ2-1	TRBV13	CASSRGTSGVIYNEQFF	TGTGCCAGCAGCCGAGGGACTAGCGGGGTAATCTACAATGAGCAGTTCTTC
NA	TRBD1	TRBJ2-5	TRBV7-8	CASSLAWDTGVETQYF	TGTGCCAGCAGCTTAGCGTGGGACACAGGGGTCGAGACCCAGTACTTC
NA	NA	TRBJ2-7	TRBV14	CASSQAGFTSYEQYF	TGTGCCAGCAGCCAAGCAGGCTTCACCTCCTACGAGCAGTACTTC